These 12 T cell receptor beta chains were all obtained from the same sample, sequenced in a study of CD8 T cells in ankylosing spondylitis. Overall study findings and caveats: For ankylosing spondylitis blood, a TCR beta motif of several highly homologous variants appeared characteristic.

TCRdb reanalysed the 5' RACE reads using MiXCR and keeps one entry per CDR3 protein. The sample lists 650,000 to 800,000 distinct CDR3 sequences, 15% to 20% occurring once. Their antigens are not known. The specimen sequenced was blood, either unsorted or a sorted T cell fraction (not recorded which). These receptors were collected from a male donor with ankylosing spondylitis.

The chain links TRBV6-5 to TRBJ2-1; 9 bases are shared with TRBD2. J was trimmed by 0 bases and V by 2 bases; bases with no gene match: 8. Germline V gives CDR1 MNHEY, CDR2 SVGAGI. The CDR3 loop spans 18 amino acids. This CDR3 reads CASSYRIGGGASYNEQFF. DNA of the CDR3: TGTGCCAGCAGTTACAGGATCGGCGGGGGGGCCTCCTACAATGAGCAGTTCTTC.

The table lists this clonotype with a few counts. The DNA for the CDR3 is TGTGCCAGCAGCCCCCGGATGTCCTCTAGCACAGATACGCAGTATTTT. Protein: CASSPRMSSSTDTQYF. The chain links TRBV13 to TRBJ2-3; D gene uncertain. Per germline, CDR1 PRHDT and CDR2 FYEKMQ (reference sequence). This CDR3 is built from 16 residues. With 5 bases removed from V and 0 bases from J, the gap between germline ends came to 15 bases.

This clonotype was counted a few times. The V gene is TRBV2, the J gene TRBJ1-6; D gene ambiguous. The V gene's germline CDR1 is SNHLY and CDR2 FYNNEI. The CDR3 length is 14 residues. V lost 7 bases to trimming and J lost 5 bases, with 12 bases between them. CDR3 in amino acids: CASTSRTDNSPLHF. The DNA for the CDR3 is TGTGCCAGCACCAGTCGTACCGATAATTCACCCCTCCACTTT.

This rearrangement joins TRBV9 to TRBJ2-7; D gene unclear. The length of the CDR3 is 16 residues. The germline CDR1 and CDR2 sequences are SGDLS and YYNGEE. The germline V and J ends were trimmed by 4 bases and 4 bases, with 21 bases remaining between them. The CDR3 spells CASSPYSGSPLYEQYF. The CDR3 region has the DNA TGTGCCAGCAGCCCTTATTCTGGGTCCCCTTTGTACGAGCAGTACTTC.

This clonotype was detected a few times. For the CDR3, the DNA is TGTGCCAGCAGTTTAGGGCTACCAGAGACCCAGTACTTC. Protein: CASSLGLPETQYF. The V gene is TRBV28, the J gene TRBJ2-5; D is unclear. Trimming left V 2 bases short and J 4 bases short, with 8 bases between. The CDR3 has 13 amino acids. Germline CDR1 is MDHEN and CDR2 is SYDVKM.

CDR3 loop: CASRPTSGDGTDTQYF. The CDR3 bases are TGTGCCAGCCGCCCGACTAGCGGGGATGGCACAGATACGCAGTATTTT. The V and J genes are TRBV11-2 and TRBJ2-3; 11 bases fit TRBD2. The J segment lost 1 base and the V segment lost 8 bases, leaving 8 bases of the junction unmatched. The length of the CDR3 is 16 residues. Germline V gene data show CDR1 as SGHAT and CDR2 as FQNNGV.

The chain is built from TRBV20-1 and TRBJ2-3, with 11 nucleotides matching TRBD2. CDR3 length: 14 residues. Germline trimming cut 5 bases from V and 6 bases from J; bases unmatched to any gene: 7. Germline CDR1 DFQATT, CDR2 SNEGSKA (reference sequence). The CDR3 sequence is CSAPGTSGQDTQYF. DNA of the CDR3: TGCAGTGCTCCCGGGACTAGCGGTCAGGATACGCAGTATTTT.

In this sample, this clonotype turned up many times. The chain uses TRBV12-3 or TRBV12-4 and TRBJ2-2, with D possibly matching TRBD1 (6 bases). Trimming shortened V by 5 bases and J by 6 bases, and 10 bases separated the two germline ends. This CDR3 spans 13 amino acids. The CDR3 coding sequence is TGTGCCAGCAGTATACAGGGTCCCGGGGAGCTGTTTTTT. Translation: CASSIQGPGELFF.

The chain joins TRBV9 to TRBJ1-1; 8 bases agree with TRBD1. The CDR3 is 17 residues long. From germline, CDR1 is SGDLS and CDR2 YYNGEE. V was pared by 4 bases and J by 0 bases, with 11 bases of the junction left unmatched. CDR3: CASSSVRTGSMNTEAFF. CDR3 DNA sequence: TGTGCCAGCAGCTCCGTCAGGACAGGGTCTATGAACACTGAAGCTTTCTTT.

The table lists this clonotype with many counts. The V gene is TRBV28, the J gene TRBJ2-7; 7 nucleotides align to TRBD1. Trimming cost V 4 bases and J 5 bases; bases outside gene matches: 11. Per the germline V gene, CDR1 is MDHEN and CDR2 is SYDVKM. CDR3 length: 15 residues. The CDR3 DNA is TGTGCCAGCAGTTCAAGACCGGACAGGCCCGACGAGCAGTACTTC. Protein product: CASSSRPDRPDEQYF.

This sequence joins TRBV5-1 and TRBJ2-7; the D gene is possibly TRBD1 (5 bases). The CDR3 extends over 16 amino acids. The germline V gene has CDR1 SGHRS and CDR2 YFSETQ. V lost 0 bases to trimming and J lost 1 base, with 14 bases between them. The CDR3 region has the DNA TGCGCCAGCAGCTTGGATACAGGTCAGGGATCCTACGAGCAGTACTTC. Protein sequence: CASSLDTGQGSYEQYF.

The genes are TRBV24-1 and TRBJ2-1, with D possibly TRBD1 on 6 matching bases. Germline-derived CDR1 and CDR2 are KGHDR and SFDVKD. Trimming removed 1 base at V and 8 bases at J, with 23 bases between. This CDR3 has 18 residues. The CDR3 region has the DNA TGTGCCACCAGTGATTTTAAGGGGGACGGAGTGAGTGGCTATGAGCAGTTCTTC. This gives the protein CATSDFKGDGVSGYEQFF.